These 24 T cell receptor beta chains were all obtained from the same sample, sequenced in a study of blood T cell repertoires in COVID-19. Sequencing used immunoSEQ multiplex PCR; TCRdb keeps in-frame clones, though not all of them. The profile shows around 250,000 clones, about 82% of them singletons. The sample taken for sequencing was peripheral blood. The source is a man aged 80 or over with acute or convalescent COVID-19.

The table lists this clone with a few counts. The chain recombines TRBV29-1 with TRBJ1-1; D is unclear. The V gene lost 5 bases and the J gene lost 5 bases, with 6 bases spanning the gap. Per germline, CDR1 SQVTM and CDR2 ANQGSEA. This CDR3 has 10 amino acids. The DNA of the CDR3 is TGCAGCGTTCGGAGGACTGAAGCTTTCTTT. It encodes CSVRRTEAFF.

In nucleotides, the CDR3 is TGTGCCAGCAAGGGGAGGGGCGGGAGCGCAGATACGCAGTATTTT. Translating it yields CASKGRGGSADTQYF. The chain carries TRBV5-6 and TRBJ2-3; TRBD2 aligns across 7 bases. The CDR3 is 15 residues long. CDR1 is SGHDT, CDR2 YYEEEE, per germline. The V gene end was trimmed by 6 bases and the J gene end by 4 bases; junction bases not matched to a gene: 11. Filled out from reference TRBV5-6 and TRBJ2-3, the complete variable domain reads DAGVTQSPTHLIKTRGQQVTLRCSPKSGHDTVSWYQQALGQGPQFIFQYYEEEERQRGNFPDRFSGHQFPNYSSELNVNALLLGDSALYLCASKGRGGSADTQYFGPGTRLTVL.

The rearrangement uses TRBV28 and TRBJ1-2; D call uncertain. The CDR3 runs 15 residues. The germline CDR1 and CDR2 sequences are MDHEN and SYDVKM. V lost 3 bases and J lost 1, with 12 bases in between. The CDR3, as DNA: TGTGCCAGCAGTTTTCCTGGCAATATTAACTATGGCTACACCTTC. Protein product: CASSFPGNINYGYTF.

V gene TRBV9 combines with J gene TRBJ2-5, with 12 bases identical to TRBD2. The V segment lost 4 bases and the J segment 2 bases; nucleotides outside the gene matches: 6. Germline V CDR1 and CDR2: SGDLS, YYNGEE. The CDR3 length is 16 residues. In DNA form, the CDR3 reads TGTGCCAGCAGCCCCGGGACTAGCGGGCCGCAAGAGACCCAGTACTTC. This encodes CASSPGTSGPQETQYF.

The chain uses TRBV6-5 and TRBJ1-1; 7 bases agree with TRBD1. CDR1 and CDR2 from the germline V gene are MNHEY and SVGAGI. V lost 6 bases to trimming and J lost 2 bases; unmatched junction nucleotides: 9. The CDR3 totals 15 residues. CDR3 protein: CASSRFRQGNTEAFF. The CDR3 coding sequence is TGTGCCAGCAGCCGATTTAGACAGGGCAACACTGAAGCTTTCTTT.

V usage is TRBV5-1 and J usage is TRBJ2-1; 8 bases fit TRBD2. The CDR3 runs to 18 residues. Germline CDR1 SGHRS, CDR2 YFSETQ. After removal of 4 bases from V and 0 bases from J, the junction contained 12 bases not matched to a gene. CDR3 in amino acids: CASSPYLLAGSSYNEQFF. The CDR3, as DNA: TGCGCCAGCAGCCCTTACCTCCTAGCGGGTAGCTCCTACAATGAGCAGTTCTTC.

The V gene is TRBV6-2 or TRBV6-3, the J gene TRBJ2-1; 8 bases agree with TRBD2. This CDR3 has 15 residues. Germline-derived CDR1 and CDR2 are MNHEY and SVGEGT. Trimming removed 6 bases from V and 3 bases from J; junction bases left unmatched: 7. CDR3 sequence: CASSSPGLVYNEQFF. CDR3 DNA: TGTGCCAGCAGCTCTCCGGGACTAGTCTACAATGAGCAGTTCTTC.

V gene TRBV6-6 combines with J gene TRBJ1-2; tentative D call: TRBD1 (6 bases). Germline lookup yields CDR1 MNHNY and CDR2 SVGAGI (reference sequence). The CDR3 loop spans 12 amino acids. With 6 bases removed from V and 5 bases from J, the gap between germline ends came to 10 bases. CDR3 region: CASSDRSYGYTF. The CDR3 nucleotides are TGTGCCAGCAGCGACAGGAGTTATGGCTACACCTTC.

The chain links TRBV10-3 to TRBJ1-1; TRBD1 is a possible D gene (5 bases). The CDR3 consists of 13 residues. V lost 5 bases and J 2 bases, leaving 9 bases between the germline ends. CDR1 is ENHRY and CDR2 is SYGVKD in the germline V gene. The CDR3 sequence: CAISTRDNTEAFF. The CDR3 nucleotides are TGTGCCATCAGTACCAGGGATAACACTGAAGCTTTCTTT.

The chain joins TRBV3-1 (or the pseudogene TRBV3-2) to TRBJ2-7; D perhaps matches TRBD2 (6 bases). Germline CDR1 LGHDT, CDR2 YNNKEL (reference sequence). CDR3 length equals 13 residues. With 1 base removed from V and 6 bases from J, the gap between germline ends came to 10 bases. The CDR3 reads CASSQVSRGEQYF. The CDR3 coding sequence is TGTGCCAGCAGCCAAGTTTCGCGGGGCGAGCAGTACTTC.

The count of this clone is one. The CDR3 nucleotides read TGCGCCAGCAGCTATACAGGAGACTATGGCTACACCTTC. It yields the protein CASSYTGDYGYTF. The chain joins TRBV5-1 to TRBJ1-2, with a tentative D call TRBD1 (5 bases). The CDR3 length is 13 residues. In germline, CDR1 is SGHRS, CDR2 YFSETQ. The V end lost 3 bases, the J end lost 3 bases, and 9 bases lay between the germline ends. The full variable domain, completed using reference TRBV5-1 and TRBJ1-2, is KAGVTQTPRYLIKTRGQQVTLSCSPISGHRSVSWYQQTPGQGLQFLFEYFSETQRNKGNFPGRFSGRQFSNSRSEMNVSTLELGDSALYLCASSYTGDYGYTFGSGTRLTVV.

The rearrangement links TRBV4-1 to TRBJ2-7; 8 bases map to TRBD2. This CDR3 has 14 residues. The ends lost 3 bases at V and 4 bases at J; junction bases unmatched: 5. Germline-derived CDR1 and CDR2 are MGHRA and YSYEKL. CDR3 amino acids: CASSQSPGGYEQYF. The CDR3 DNA is TGCGCCAGCAGCCAGAGTCCGGGAGGGTACGAGCAGTACTTC.

The chain combines TRBV28 with TRBJ1-5; unclear D gene. Trimming shortened V by 8 bases and J by 4 bases, and 15 bases separated the two germline ends. Per germline, CDR1 MDHEN and CDR2 SYDVKM. The CDR3 length is 14 residues. The CDR3 DNA is TGTGCCAGCCAAGGAGGTTTAAGGAATCAGCCCCAGCATTTT. Amino acids: CASQGGLRNQPQHF.

The V and J genes are TRBV29-1 and TRBJ1-2, with D possibly TRBD1 on 5 matching bases. The V end was cut by 7 bases, the J end by 2 bases, with 11 bases between. Germline CDR1 and CDR2: SQVTM and ANQGSEA. The CDR3 runs 12 residues. CDR3 coding DNA: TGCAGCGCCGAAAGACAGAACTATGGCTACACCTTC. The encoded protein is CSAERQNYGYTF. Full variable domain (rest looked up from reference TRBV29-1 and TRBJ1-2): SAVISQKPSRDICQRGTSLTIQCQVDSQVTMMFWYRQQPGQSLTLIATANQGSEATYESGFVIDKFPISRPNLTFSTLTVSNMSPEDSSIYLCSAERQNYGYTFGSGTRLTVV.

J is TRBJ1-6 and V is TRBV5-1, with D perhaps matching TRBD1 (6 bases). Germline lookup yields CDR1 SGHRS and CDR2 YFSETQ. The length of the CDR3 is 18 residues. The germline V and J ends were trimmed by 0 bases and 0 bases, with 13 bases remaining between them. CDR3 loop: CASSLATGLNSYNSPLHF. CDR3 DNA: TGCGCCAGCAGCTTGGCTACAGGGCTGAACTCCTATAATTCACCCCTCCACTTT.

The gene calls are TRBV14 and TRBJ2-1; possible D gene TRBD2, 6 bases. The V gene lost 1 base and the J gene lost 7 bases, with 11 bases spanning the gap. CDR3 length: 14 amino acids. Germline CDR1 is SGHDN and CDR2 is FVKESK. The CDR3 nucleotides are TGTGCCAGCAGCCAAGTCCGGGGGTGGAATGAGCAGTTCTTC. This sequence encodes CASSQVRGWNEQFF.

The V call is TRBV28, the J call TRBJ1-2; TRBD1 aligns across 7 bases. CDR1 and CDR2 (germline): MDHEN, SYDVKM. This CDR3 has 14 amino acids. The junction had 8 bases not matched to a gene; V was cut back by 5 bases and J by 5 bases. The CDR3, as DNA: TGTGCCAGCAGTCTGGGACAGCGATCGTATGGCTACACCTTC. Translating it yields CASSLGQRSYGYTF.

V usage is TRBV5-4 and J usage is TRBJ1-3, with unresolved D. CDR1 and CDR2 from the germline V gene are SGHNT and YYREEE (reference sequence). The V end was cut by 3 bases, the J end by 1 base, with 11 bases between. The CDR3 sequence is 15 residues long. The CDR3 sequence: CASSSGGRSGNTIYF. For the CDR3, the DNA is TGTGCCAGCAGCTCAGGAGGAAGGTCTGGAAACACCATATATTTT.

J is TRBJ1-5 and V is TRBV28; 7 bases align to TRBD1. CDR3 length: 14 amino acids. Germline V gene data show CDR1 as MDHEN and CDR2 as SYDVKM. V trimming: 2 bases; J trimming: 6 bases; junction bases outside the gene matches: 4. CDR3 nucleotide sequence: TGTGCCAGCAGTTTACAGGGGGGTAGTCAGCCCCAGCATTTT. This gives the protein CASSLQGGSQPQHF. The entire variable domain, with the rest obtained from reference TRBV28 and TRBJ1-5, is as follows: DVKVTQSSRYLVKRTGEKVFLECVQDMDHENMFWYRQDPGLGLRLIYFSYDVKMKEKGDIPEGYSVSREKKERFSLILESASTNQTSMYLCASSLQGGSQPQHFGDGTRLSIL.

V and J are TRBV18 and TRBJ1-2, with D tentatively TRBD1 (5 bases). The germline gives CDR1 KGHSH, CDR2 LQKENI. Trimming removed 3 bases from V and 4 bases from J, with 12 bases in between. CDR3 size: 14 residues. CDR3 bases: TGTGCCAGCTCACCCTCGACAGACATCTATGGCTACACCTTC. Residues: CASSPSTDIYGYTF.

The rearrangement uses TRBV19 and TRBJ1-2; D remains ambiguous. Germline V gene sequence: CDR1 LNHDA, CDR2 SQIVND (reference sequence). V lost 3 bases to trimming and J lost 4 bases, with 6 bases between them. The CDR3 length is 12 residues. The CDR3 bases are TGTGCCAGTAGTATTTACAGCTATGGCTACACCTTC. It codes for CASSIYSYGYTF.

The genes are TRBV27 and TRBJ1-3, with a tentative D call TRBD1 (5 bases). The ends were cut back, 8 bases at V and 0 bases at J, with 11 bases in the middle. Germline V gene data show CDR1 as MNHEY and CDR2 as SMNVEV (reference sequence). This CDR3 is 14 amino acids long. The CDR3 coding sequence is TGTGCCAGCCGACAGACTTACTCTGGAAACACCATATATTTT. This codes for CASRQTYSGNTIYF.

To note about this clone: Other DNA sequences in this specimen translate into the identical CDR3. This chain uses TRBV18 with TRBJ1-4; no reliable D call. Looked up from germline, CDR1 is KGHSH and CDR2 is LQKENI. V was cut by 2 bases and J by 7 bases, with 5 bases left in between. The CDR3 is made up of 12 amino acids. CDR3 protein: CASSPSGEKLFF. The CDR3 DNA is TGTGCCAGCTCACCATCGGGTGAAAAACTGTTTTTT.

CDR3 sequence reads: CASSTRGGGYTF. CDR3 bases: TGTGCCAGCAGCACGAGGGGGGGTGGCTACACCTTC. The chain uses TRBV6-5 and TRBJ1-2; maybe TRBD1 (6 bases). This CDR3 is built from 12 residues. Looked up from germline, CDR1 is MNHEY and CDR2 is SVGAGI. The V end was cut by 6 bases, the J end by 7 bases, with 12 bases between.